Following are 32 T cell receptor beta chains from one sample sequenced in a study of response to subunit inactivated influenza vaccine. TCRdb re-analysed the RT-PCR reads in MiXCR, keeping a single row per CDR3 protein. The table records some 520,000 distinct CDR3 sequences, about 15% of them present only once. The sequencing used CD4+ T cells sorted from PBMCs, collected 23 to 25 months after vaccination. The receptors originated from a man aged 45-69 years who received an inactivated influenza vaccine.

V and J are TRBV24-1 and TRBJ2-5, with no clear D. With 4 bases removed from V and 1 base from J, the gap between germline ends came to 6 bases. The CDR3 runs to 13 residues. Per the germline V gene, CDR1 is KGHDR and CDR2 is SFDVKD. In nucleotides, the CDR3 is TGTGCCACCAGTGACTGGACCCAAGAGACCCAGTACTTC. The encoded protein is CATSDWTQETQYF.

The chain carries TRBV29-1 and TRBJ2-7; D gene unclear. This CDR3 has 13 amino acids. The ends were cut back, 4 bases at V and 4 bases at J, with 14 bases in the middle. From germline, CDR1 is SQVTM and CDR2 ANQGSEA. Written as DNA, the CDR3 is TGCAGCGTTGCCCCTAAGAGAGGTTACGAGCAGTACTTC. It encodes CSVAPKRGYEQYF.

This clonotype was recorded many times. The chain carries TRBV12-3 or TRBV12-4 and TRBJ1-1; D unresolved. The CDR3 has 14 residues. Trimming left V 2 bases short and J 0 bases short, with 7 bases between. The CDR3 DNA follows: TGTGCCAGCAGTTTAAGTGGGTTGAACACTGAAGCTTTCTTT. Translating it yields CASSLSGLNTEAFF.

J is TRBJ2-3 and V is TRBV7-3; possible D gene TRBD2, 6 bases. V was trimmed by 2 bases and J by 1 base, leaving 16 bases between them. CDR3 length: 17 amino acids. Germline loops: CDR1 SGHTA, CDR2 FQGTGA. DNA for the CDR3: TGTGCCAGCAGCTTATTTCCCAGCGGGCTTCGCACAGATACGCAGTATTTT. Translating gives CASSLFPSGLRTDTQYF. Drawing the rest from reference TRBV7-3 and TRBJ2-3, the complete variable domain is GAGVSQTPSNKVTEKGKYVELRCDPISGHTALYWYRQSLGQGPEFLIYFQGTGAADDSGLPNDRFFAVRPEGSVSTLKIQRTERGDSAVYLCASSLFPSGLRTDTQYFGPGTRLTVL.

This clonotype was observed a few times. The chain carries TRBV6-5 and TRBJ2-1; D not resolved. The CDR3 has 12 residues. V shed 5 bases and J shed 4 bases, with 6 bases lying between them. Germline loops: CDR1 MNHEY, CDR2 SVGAGI. The CDR3 DNA reads TGTGCCAGCAGTCCGAATTACAATGAGCAGTTCTTC. Residues: CASSPNYNEQFF.

This clonotype was seen at least ten times. CDR3 sequence: CASSTLAAIPRNEQFF. The CDR3 nucleotides read TGTGCCAGCAGCACGCTAGCGGCCATACCTCGGAATGAGCAGTTCTTC. The chain links TRBV28 to TRBJ2-1, with 7 bases matching TRBD2. Germline CDR1 is MDHEN and CDR2 is SYDVKM. The CDR3 has 16 amino acids. J gave up 7 bases and V 6 bases, and 15 bases lay outside the gene matches.

Only a few counts were recorded for this clonotype. The CDR3 sequence: CATSGGLGFTDTQYF. The CDR3 region has the DNA TGCGCCACTAGCGGGGGCCTGGGTTTCACAGATACGCAGTATTTT. The chain links TRBV10-1 to TRBJ2-3; 10 nucleotides match TRBD2. Per the germline V gene, CDR1 is WNHNN and CDR2 is SYGVQD (reference sequence). The CDR3 is 15 amino acids. The V gene end was trimmed by 10 bases and the J gene end by 2 bases; junction bases not matched to a gene: 9.

This clonotype appeared a few times. This chain joins TRBV20-1 and TRBJ2-3; 11 nucleotides align to TRBD2. The CDR3 runs 15 residues. The ends lost 3 bases at V and 5 bases at J; junction bases unmatched: 7. Per germline, CDR1 DFQATT and CDR2 SNEGSKA (reference sequence). The CDR3, as DNA: TGCAGTGCTAGGGCTAGCGGGAGGCTGTTAGATACGCAGTATTTT. Its translation is CSARASGRLLDTQYF.

The chain recombines TRBV20-1 with TRBJ2-1, with D perhaps matching TRBD1 or TRBD2 (5 bases each). V was clipped by 5 bases and J by 2 bases, with 13 bases between them. The V gene's germline CDR1 is DFQATT and CDR2 SNEGSKA (reference sequence). The length of the CDR3 is 14 residues. CDR3 bases: TGCAGTGCTGGGGGACGGCGCCCCTACAATGAGCAGTTCTTC. Its protein product is CSAGGRRPYNEQFF.

This clonotype has more than one count but fewer than ten. The V call is TRBV5-1, the J call TRBJ1-5; D ambiguous. The CDR3 length is 13 residues. CDR1 is SGHRS and CDR2 is YFSETQ in the germline V gene. Trimming took 2 bases from V and 7 from J, leaving 10 bases between them. The CDR3 sequence is CASSFEVGQPQHF. The CDR3 region has the DNA TGCGCCAGCAGCTTTGAGGTAGGACAGCCCCAGCATTTT.

The rearrangement uses TRBV23-1 and TRBJ2-7, with D perhaps TRBD1 or TRBD2 (6 bases each). TRBV23-1 is filed as an ORF, its function uncertain. V was pared by 0 bases and J by 0 bases, with 15 bases between. This CDR3 has 17 residues. The CDR3: CASSQSTTRQASYEQYF. The CDR3 bases are TGCGCCAGCAGTCAATCCACGACTAGACAGGCCTCCTACGAGCAGTACTTC.

This clonotype occurred a few times. The V gene is TRBV5-1, the J gene TRBJ2-3, with TRBD1 matching over 8 bases. The CDR3 spans 16 residues. Looked up from germline, CDR1 is SGHRS and CDR2 is YFSETQ. V shed 1 base, J shed 3 bases, and the junction held 7 bases outside the gene matches. The chain's CDR3 is CASSLPSGGITDTQYF. CDR3 nucleotides: TGCGCCAGCAGCTTGCCGTCAGGGGGCATTACAGATACGCAGTATTTT.

This clonotype was seen ten or more times. This chain joins TRBV6-2 or TRBV6-3 and TRBJ1-1; D gene uncertain. V gave up 2 bases and J gave up 0 bases, with 7 bases separating them. CDR3 length equals 14 residues. The germline V gene encodes CDR1 MNHEY and CDR2 SVGEGT. The CDR3 here is CASSYAFMNTEAFF. The CDR3 DNA reads TGTGCCAGCAGTTACGCATTCATGAACACTGAAGCTTTCTTT.

In its sample, this clonotype was seen a few times. This chain's CDR3 is CASSQDSTGSLVAFF. DNA of the CDR3: TGCGCCAGCAGCCAAGATTCGACAGGGAGTCTGGTGGCTTTCTTT. The V gene is TRBV4-3, the J gene TRBJ1-1; 7 bases line up with TRBD1. After removal of 0 bases from V and 11 bases from J, the junction contained 12 bases not matched to a gene. Germline loops: CDR1 LGHNA, CDR2 YSLEER. This CDR3 spans 15 amino acids.

This clonotype occurred many times. V usage is TRBV7-2 and J usage is TRBJ2-7; the D is unclear. The germline V gene has CDR1 SGHTA and CDR2 FQGNSA. V shed 6 bases and J shed 2 bases, with 17 bases lying between them. The CDR3 contains 15 residues. Here the CDR3 reads CASRQPGVGTYEQYF. The CDR3 bases are TGTGCCAGCAGGCAACCCGGAGTCGGAACCTACGAGCAGTACTTC.

This clonotype was seen more than once but under ten times. The chain is built from TRBV7-8 and TRBJ1-5; tentatively, D is TRBD1 (5 bases). Trimming pared 5 bases from V and 4 bases from J, leaving 18 bases between. The length of the CDR3 is 16 residues. Looked up from germline, CDR1 is SGHVS and CDR2 is FQNEAQ. The CDR3 nucleotides read TGTGCCAGCAGCCCAGCGGATAGGGGTAAGAATCAGCCCCAGCATTTT. It codes for CASSPADRGKNQPQHF.

The chain links TRBV7-2 to TRBJ1-2; D possibly corresponds to TRBD1 (5 bases). The germline gives CDR1 SGHTA, CDR2 FQGNSA. The CDR3 is made up of 16 amino acids. V was trimmed by 0 bases and J by 1 base, leaving 12 bases between them. Here the CDR3 reads CASSLAGTDINYGYTF. The CDR3 nucleotides read TGTGCCAGCAGCTTAGCCGGGACGGATATTAACTATGGCTACACCTTC.

In its sample, this clonotype was seen a few times. The V gene is TRBV7-9, the J gene TRBJ1-6; perhaps TRBD1 as D (5 bases). From germline, CDR1 is SEHNR and CDR2 FQNEAQ (reference sequence). The V gene lost 6 bases and the J gene lost 5 bases, with 11 bases spanning the gap. The CDR3 spans 14 residues. As DNA, the CDR3 is TGTGCCAGCAGGGACTCGGGGGATAATTCACCCCTCCACTTT. This encodes CASRDSGDNSPLHF.

In its sample, this clonotype was seen a few times. The V call is TRBV20-1, the J call TRBJ2-3; D gene ambiguous. The CDR3 runs 14 residues. The germline V gene has CDR1 DFQATT and CDR2 SNEGSKA (reference sequence). Trimming took off 0 bases at V and 2 bases at J, with 9 bases between the two ends. The CDR3 region is CSARDRSNTDTQYF. The CDR3 DNA sequence: TGCAGTGCTAGAGACAGGAGTAACACAGATACGCAGTATTTT.

This clonotype has more than one count but fewer than ten. V and J are TRBV7-9 and TRBJ1-2; a weak D match, TRBD1 (5 bases). Germline V gene lookup returns CDR1 SEHNR and CDR2 FQNEAQ (reference sequence). V was pared by 2 bases and J by 6 bases, with 13 bases between. The CDR3 length is 14 residues. The CDR3 DNA sequence: TGTGCCAGCAGCTTACCGTCCAGACAGAATGGCTACACCTTC. Amino acid sequence: CASSLPSRQNGYTF.

The J gene is TRBJ1-4, the V gene TRBV4-3; 8 bases are a match to TRBD1. V dropped 4 bases and J dropped 8; count of bases not matched to a gene: 6. CDR3 length: 14 amino acids. The V gene's germline CDR1 is LGHNA and CDR2 YSLEER. The CDR3 sequence is CASSPTGVREKLFF. The CDR3 DNA follows: TGCGCCAGCAGCCCGACAGGGGTTCGGGAAAAACTGTTTTTT.

This clonotype was seen ten or more times. The V call is TRBV12-3 or TRBV12-4, the J call TRBJ1-2; a weak D match, TRBD1 (5 bases). Trimming took off 5 bases at V and 4 bases at J, with 11 bases between the two ends. The CDR3 is 13 amino acids. The CDR3 DNA sequence: TGTGCCAGCAGTACTGGGGCCGGCTATGGCTACACCTTC. Translated: CASSTGAGYGYTF.

This clonotype was picked up a small number of times. V and J are TRBV11-2 and TRBJ1-1; D is possibly TRBD1 (5 bases). Trimming shortened V by 5 bases and J by 5 bases, and 21 bases separated the two germline ends. This CDR3 is built from 16 residues. Per the germline V gene, CDR1 is SGHAT and CDR2 is FQNNGV. This CDR3 is CASSHPGGGRATEAFF. The CDR3 bases are TGTGCCAGCAGCCACCCCGGGGGAGGAAGAGCGACTGAAGCTTTCTTT.

V gene TRBV7-2 combines with J gene TRBJ2-7; no firm D call. CDR3 size: 13 residues. Germline lookup yields CDR1 SGHTA and CDR2 FQGNSA. V lost 4 bases and J 0 bases, leaving 7 bases between the germline ends. The CDR3 loop reads CASSSFDSYEQYF. CDR3 coding DNA: TGTGCCAGCAGCTCCTTCGACTCCTACGAGCAGTACTTC.

This clonotype has more than one count but fewer than ten. V and J are TRBV7-2 and TRBJ2-7; TRBD1 aligns across 9 bases. Per the germline V gene, CDR1 is SGHTA and CDR2 is FQGNSA. CDR3 size: 14 residues. Trimming cost V 7 bases and J 3 bases; bases outside gene matches: 7. CDR3 sequence (DNA): TGTGCCAGCACGACAGGGGGTAGAAACTACGAGCAGTACTTC. It encodes CASTTGGRNYEQYF.

The chain has TRBV12-3 or TRBV12-4 and TRBJ1-2; weak D call: TRBD1 (5 bases). Trimming removed 8 bases from V and 8 bases from J, with 15 bases in between. The CDR3 loop spans 12 amino acids. The CDR3 DNA sequence: TGTGCCAGCGGCTCCCCCCAGGGAGGCTACACCTTC. Translating it yields CASGSPQGGYTF.

This chain joins TRBV20-1 and TRBJ1-2, with TRBD1 matching over 7 bases. The CDR3 sequence is 14 residues long. In germline, CDR1 is DFQATT, CDR2 SNEGSKA (reference sequence). V shed 3 bases and J 2 bases; nucleotides not matched to a gene: 6. CDR3 sequence: CSARRDSVNYGYTF. CDR3 DNA sequence: TGCAGTGCTAGGAGGGACAGCGTAAACTATGGCTACACCTTC.

The table lists this clonotype with many counts. The rearrangement links TRBV21-1 to TRBJ2-7; the table's D call TRBD2 went unverified against the DNA. TRBV21-1 is deemed a pseudogene. This CDR3 contains 16 residues. The CDR3 DNA sequence: TGTGCCAGCAGGAATCGTGCAGGGCACCTACCGTTGGGTCAGTACTTC. It translates to CASRNRAGHLPLGQYF.

The chain has TRBV6-2 or TRBV6-3 and TRBJ2-3; 8 bases fit TRBD2. V gave up 7 bases and J gave up 2 bases; unmatched junction bases: 8. This CDR3 spans 15 amino acids. CDR1 is MNHEY and CDR2 is SVGEGT in the germline V gene. The CDR3 sequence is CASTRASGFTDTQYF. Written as DNA, the CDR3 is TGTGCCAGCACTCGGGCTAGCGGGTTCACAGATACGCAGTATTTT.

This clonotype came up a few times. The chain has TRBV6-1 and TRBJ2-7; no clear D. The CDR3 length is 10 residues. V was trimmed by 7 bases and J by 3 bases, leaving 4 bases between them. The germline CDR1 and CDR2 sequences are MNHNS and SASEGT. CDR3 nucleotide sequence: TGTGCCAGCAAGTTCTACGAGCAGTACTTC. It encodes CASKFYEQYF.

This clonotype was detected a few times. This chain uses TRBV9 with TRBJ2-3; the D is unclear. Trimming took 2 bases from V and 4 from J, leaving 8 bases between them. The CDR3 is made up of 13 amino acids. Germline loops: CDR1 SGDLS, CDR2 YYNGEE. DNA of the CDR3: TGTGCCAGCAGCGTGGACCTCCCAGATACGCAGTATTTT. Translated: CASSVDLPDTQYF.

The V call is TRBV4-2, the J call TRBJ2-5; a possible D gene is TRBD1 (6 bases). The CDR3 has 15 amino acids. Trimming stripped 1 base from V and 0 bases from J, with 9 bases between. The V gene's germline CDR1 is LGHNA and CDR2 YNFKEQ. CDR3 sequence reads: CASSQGPGDQETQYF. The CDR3 coding sequence is TGTGCCAGCAGCCAAGGTCCAGGGGACCAAGAGACCCAGTACTTC.